A single sample is the source of the 32 T cell receptor beta chains below, sequenced in a study of blood T cell repertoires in COVID-19. Assay used: immunoSEQ multiplex PCR; TCRdb lists only in-frame clones, some missing. The sample lists approximately 400,000 clones, 70% to 90% occurring once. Sequencing was done on a sample of peripheral blood. Receptor source: a man aged 40-49 years with acute or convalescent COVID-19.

V usage is TRBV6-2 or TRBV6-3 and J usage is TRBJ1-4; D is unclear. Germline V CDR1 and CDR2: MNHEY, SVGEGT. The CDR3 runs to 16 residues. Deletions cut 3 bases from V and 2 bases from J, with 13 bases between. The CDR3 is CASSYSRETTNEKLFF. In nucleotides, the CDR3 is TGTGCCAGCAGTTATTCCCGGGAGACCACTAATGAAAAACTGTTTTTT.

The rearrangement joins TRBV19 to TRBJ2-3, with 9 bases matching TRBD2. Germline V CDR1 and CDR2: LNHDA, SQIVND (reference sequence). The CDR3 consists of 14 residues. V lost 6 bases and J lost 3; bases outside the gene matches: 4. The CDR3 DNA reads TGTGCCAGTAGGTCGGGACTAGCAACAGATACGCAGTATTTT. Translation: CASRSGLATDTQYF.

This chain joins TRBV7-9 and TRBJ1-1, with TRBD1 matching 7 bases. CDR3 size: 15 residues. V gave up 5 bases and J gave up 0 bases; unmatched junction bases: 6. The germline gives CDR1 SEHNR, CDR2 FQNEAQ (reference sequence). The CDR3 loop is CASSAPRGVNTEAFF. CDR3 nucleotide sequence: TGTGCCAGCAGCGCGCCCAGGGGGGTGAACACTGAAGCTTTCTTT.

The V call is TRBV29-1, the J call TRBJ1-2; 11 bases match TRBD1. V lost 3 bases to trimming and J lost 7 bases; unmatched junction nucleotides: 4. Germline V lookup: CDR1 SQVTM, CDR2 ANQGSEA. The CDR3 sequence is 13 residues long. The CDR3 is CSVDGQGASGYTF. CDR3 coding DNA: TGCAGCGTTGACGGACAGGGGGCGTCTGGCTACACCTTC.

The genes are TRBV27 and TRBJ2-7, with unresolved D. The CDR3 has 15 amino acids. CDR1 MNHEY and CDR2 SMNVEV come from the germline V gene (reference sequence). The V and J ends lost 0 bases and 0 bases respectively, with 9 bases between them. The CDR3 DNA is TGTGCCAGCAGTTTATCAGACATCCACTCCTACGAGCAGTACTTC. This translates into CASSLSDIHSYEQYF.

The table lists this clone with a count of one. This chain connects TRBV6-5 to TRBJ2-7; tentatively, D is TRBD2 (6 bases). The CDR3 runs 14 residues. Trimming took 7 bases from V and 0 from J, leaving 13 bases between them. From germline, CDR1 is MNHEY and CDR2 SVGAGI. CDR3 sequence reads: CASTRAGSSYEQYF. Here the CDR3 DNA reads TGTGCCAGCACACGGGCGGGGAGCTCCTACGAGCAGTACTTC.

V is TRBV9 and J is TRBJ1-1; 7 nucleotides align to TRBD1. Germline assignment: CDR1 SGDLS and CDR2 YYNGEE. The CDR3 runs 15 residues. The trim removed 3 bases at V and 0 bases at J, leaving 5 bases unmatched. DNA for the CDR3: TGTGCCAGCAGCGCGTCGGGACAGATGAACACTGAAGCTTTCTTT. Its translation: CASSASGQMNTEAFF.

The chain couples TRBV19 to TRBJ2-1; TRBD1 aligns across 9 bases. There are 15 residues in the CDR3. V trimming: 5 bases; J trimming: 4 bases; junction bases outside the gene matches: 6. In germline, CDR1 is LNHDA, CDR2 SQIVND (reference sequence). The CDR3 is CASSLTGTGYNEQFF. The CDR3 DNA sequence: TGTGCCAGTAGTCTCACCGGGACAGGGTACAATGAGCAGTTCTTC.

The chain joins TRBV28 to TRBJ2-3; possibly TRBD2 for D (6 bases). This CDR3 is 15 amino acids long. The germline V gene has CDR1 MDHEN and CDR2 SYDVKM. Trimming removed 6 bases at V and 0 bases at J, with 13 bases between. The CDR3 DNA follows: TGTGCCAGCAGCCGTAGCGGTCCTAGCACAGATACGCAGTATTTT. This translates into CASSRSGPSTDTQYF.

The gene calls are TRBV6-4 and TRBJ1-1; 9 bases match TRBD1. V was pared by 6 bases and J by 5 bases, with 4 bases of the junction left unmatched. This CDR3 spans 13 amino acids. Germline-derived CDR1 and CDR2 are MRHNA and SNTAGT. CDR3 sequence: CASRRTGETEAFF. The DNA for the CDR3 is TGTGCCAGCAGACGGACAGGGGAGACTGAAGCTTTCTTT.

The chain employs TRBV30 and TRBJ1-5; no clear D. The CDR3 contains 14 residues. Germline V gene sequence: CDR1 GTSNPN, CDR2 SVGIG (reference sequence). The ends were cut back, 1 base at V and 2 bases at J, with 9 bases in the middle. CDR3 nucleotides: TGTGCCTGGAGTGGAGGGTATGGCAATCAGCCCCAGCATTTT. Translated, it gives CAWSGGYGNQPQHF.

V is TRBV4-1 and J is TRBJ2-5, with a possible D match to TRBD2 (5 bases). The CDR3 length is 17 residues. Trimming stripped 3 bases from V and 6 bases from J, with 23 bases between. Germline assignment: CDR1 MGHRA and CDR2 YSYEKL. This CDR3 reads CASSQRPSGSGFKTQYF. As DNA, the CDR3 is TGCGCCAGCAGCCAGCGCCCTAGTGGGTCGGGGTTCAAGACCCAGTACTTC.

The CDR3 region is CASRTSGTYNEQFF. The DNA for the CDR3 is TGCGCCAGCCGAACTAGCGGGACTTACAATGAGCAGTTCTTC. V usage is TRBV5-1 and J usage is TRBJ2-1; 10 bases align to TRBD2. Per the germline V gene, CDR1 is SGHRS and CDR2 is YFSETQ. This CDR3 contains 14 residues. The junction had 5 bases not matched to a gene; V was cut back by 7 bases and J by 4 bases.

This clone was detected once. The chain recombines TRBV19 with TRBJ2-5; D not certain. Germline values: CDR1 LNHDA, CDR2 SQIVND (reference sequence). The CDR3 is made up of 13 amino acids. V was clipped by 2 bases and J by 1 base, with 5 bases between them. The CDR3, as DNA: TGTGCCAGTAGTATAACAGCCCAAGAGACCCAGTACTTC. Protein: CASSITAQETQYF.

The J gene is TRBJ1-6, the V gene TRBV6-5; 8 nucleotides agree with TRBD1. Looked up from germline, CDR1 is MNHEY and CDR2 is SVGAGI. This CDR3 comprises 14 residues. With 5 bases clipped from V and 8 bases from J, the junction kept 5 bases outside the gene matches. DNA for the CDR3: TGTGCCAGCAGTCGACAGGGGATAGATTCACCCCTCCACTTT. It codes for CASSRQGIDSPLHF.

V is TRBV5-6 and J is TRBJ2-7, with a possible D match to TRBD2 (6 bases). V was pared by 2 bases and J by 3 bases, with 18 bases between. This CDR3 is built from 16 residues. The germline V gene encodes CDR1 SGHDT and CDR2 YYEEEE. DNA of the CDR3: TGTGCCAGCAGCTTATCTCGCGGCGGGGTAATCTACGAGCAGTACTTC. Its protein product is CASSLSRGGVIYEQYF.

The V and J genes are TRBV21-1 and TRBJ1-4; TRBD1, as called in the table, went unchecked against the DNA. TRBV21-1 is listed as a pseudogene. This CDR3 spans 15 amino acids. CDR3 residues: CASSKAKQGGEKLFF. Here the CDR3 DNA reads TGTGCCAGCAGCAAAGCGAAACAGGGCGGCGAAAAACTGTTTTTT.

The J gene is TRBJ2-3, the V gene TRBV5-1, with 9 bases matching TRBD2. The germline gives CDR1 SGHRS, CDR2 YFSETQ. V shed 0 bases, J shed 3 bases, and the junction held 5 bases outside the gene matches. The CDR3 sequence is 16 residues long. The CDR3, as DNA: TGCGCCAGCAGCTTGGGGACTAGCGTAGTAACAGATACGCAGTATTTT. Translation gives CASSLGTSVVTDTQYF.

The chain's CDR3 is CASSISQGQPQHF. Here the CDR3 DNA reads TGTGCCAGTAGTATAAGCCAGGGTCAGCCCCAGCATTTT. The chain joins TRBV19 to TRBJ1-5; TRBD1 is a possible D gene (5 bases). The CDR3 covers 13 residues. Germline loops: CDR1 LNHDA, CDR2 SQIVND (reference sequence). With 2 bases removed from V and 6 bases from J, the gap between germline ends came to 8 bases.

The chain is built from TRBV6-4 and TRBJ1-2, with TRBD1 identical over 7 bases. J gave up 3 bases and V 4 bases, and 8 bases lay outside the gene matches. The CDR3 runs to 15 residues. Germline-derived CDR1 and CDR2 are MRHNA and SNTAGT. The CDR3 sequence: CASSALGGDYYGYTF. DNA for the CDR3: TGTGCCAGCAGTGCTTTAGGGGGCGACTACTATGGCTACACCTTC.

For the CDR3, the DNA is TGTGCCAGCAGTCCCGGGACAATGAGTCAGCCCCAGCATTTT. Amino acids: CASSPGTMSQPQHF. This chain joins TRBV6-5 and TRBJ1-5, with a tentative D call TRBD1 (6 bases). The germline V gene encodes CDR1 MNHEY and CDR2 SVGAGI. V lost 5 bases to trimming and J lost 6 bases, with 14 bases between them. The CDR3 extends over 14 amino acids.

The CDR3: CASSFAPAGYPEKLFF. The CDR3 nucleotides are TGTGCCAGCAGTTTCGCGCCGGCGGGGTACCCTGAAAAACTGTTTTTT. This rearrangement joins TRBV28 to TRBJ1-4; no definite D call. This CDR3 comprises 16 residues. V was cut by 3 bases and J by 7 bases, with 18 bases left in between. Germline V gene data show CDR1 as MDHEN and CDR2 as SYDVKM.

The rearrangement joins TRBV7-2 to TRBJ1-2, with a weak D call TRBD1 (5 bases). The V gene lost 8 bases and the J gene lost 5 bases, with 15 bases spanning the gap. The germline CDR1 and CDR2 sequences are SGHTA and FQGNSA. CDR3 length equals 13 residues. CDR3 loop: CASGGRQSYGYTF. Here the CDR3 DNA reads TGTGCCAGCGGCGGCCGACAGTCATATGGCTACACCTTC.

As concerns this clone: The same CDR3 arises from other DNA sequences in this sample as well. The V call is TRBV6-5, the J call TRBJ1-2, with D perhaps TRBD1 (6 bases). V lost 2 bases and J 8 bases, leaving 12 bases between the germline ends. In germline, CDR1 is MNHEY, CDR2 SVGAGI. This CDR3 contains 13 residues. The CDR3 DNA reads as TGTGCCAGCAGTTACGAGGGCAGGGGAGGCTACACCTTC. It is translated as CASSYEGRGGYTF.

The rearrangement links TRBV10-3 to TRBJ1-5, with a tentative D call TRBD1 (6 bases). CDR1 and CDR2 from the germline V gene are ENHRY and SYGVKD. The CDR3 covers 13 residues. Between the trimmed V and J ends, which lost 4 bases and 10 bases, there was a span of 14 bases. CDR3 loop: CAISGKADSPQHF. The CDR3 coding sequence is TGTGCCATCAGTGGAAAAGCGGACAGCCCCCAGCATTTT.

The rearrangement uses TRBV12-5 and TRBJ1-6; 8 bases agree with TRBD1. The CDR3 is 14 amino acids. The J segment lost 11 bases and the V segment lost 4 bases, leaving 7 bases of the junction unmatched. The germline CDR1 and CDR2 sequences are LGHNT and FRNRAP. Written as DNA, the CDR3 is TGTGCTAGTGGTTCTGGACAGGGAGGGCCACCCCTCCACTTT. Translating gives CASGSGQGGPPLHF.

The V call is TRBV28, the J call TRBJ1-1; a weak D match, TRBD1 (5 bases). Germline loops: CDR1 MDHEN, CDR2 SYDVKM. Deletions cut 5 bases from V and 5 bases from J, with 15 bases between. This CDR3 has 14 residues. The CDR3 DNA reads TGTGCCAGCAGTCCCGGGACTGTTAAAACTGAAGCTTTCTTT. It translates to CASSPGTVKTEAFF.

This rearrangement joins TRBV18 to TRBJ1-3, with TRBD1 as a possible D gene (5 bases). V was cut by 2 bases and J by 0 bases, with 14 bases left in between. The CDR3 extends over 17 amino acids. Germline-derived CDR1 and CDR2 are KGHSH and LQKENI. This CDR3 is CASSPGRGGLSGNTIYF. CDR3 bases: TGTGCCAGCTCACCAGGCCGTGGGGGACTCTCTGGAAACACCATATATTTT. Full variable domain (outside the CDR3, taken from reference TRBV18 and TRBJ1-3): NAGVMQNPRHLVRRRGQEARLRCSPMKGHSHVYWYRQLPEEGLKFMVYLQKENIIDESGMPKERFSAEFPKEGPSILRIQQVVRGDSAAYFCASSPGRGGLSGNTIYFGEGSWLTVV.

This sequence joins TRBV28 and TRBJ1-1; 7 positions agree with TRBD1. Germline CDR1 reads MDHEN; CDR2 reads SYDVKM. The CDR3 consists of 16 residues. V lost 2 bases, J lost 4 bases, and 10 bases stayed unmatched. Here the CDR3 reads CASSLGKTGMATEAFF. CDR3 nucleotide sequence: TGTGCCAGCAGTTTAGGGAAGACAGGGATGGCCACTGAAGCTTTCTTT.

The chain recombines TRBV7-9 with TRBJ1-1; D ambiguous. The CDR3 has 16 residues. The germline V gene encodes CDR1 SEHNR and CDR2 FQNEAQ (reference sequence). V was clipped by 2 bases and J by 1 base, with 14 bases between them. The CDR3 coding sequence is TGTGCCAGCAGCTTATTGGTGGGAGGAGGGAACACTGAAGCTTTCTTT. Translation gives CASSLLVGGGNTEAFF.

This chain's CDR3 is CASSSRGGTNTEAFF. DNA for the CDR3: TGTGCCAGCAGCTCACGGGGAGGGACGAACACTGAAGCTTTCTTT. The chain couples TRBV7-9 to TRBJ1-1, with D perhaps matching TRBD1 (5 bases). V lost 4 bases to trimming and J lost 1 base, with 13 bases between them. Germline V gene lookup returns CDR1 SEHNR and CDR2 FQNEAQ (reference sequence). The CDR3 spans 15 residues.

CDR3 coding DNA: TGTGCCAGCAGCCCCCGTCTCGGCGAGCGGGGCTTTCAAGAGACCCAGTACTTC. It is translated as CASSPRLGERGFQETQYF. The rearrangement links TRBV4-2 to TRBJ2-5; 7 bases are shared with TRBD2. In germline, CDR1 is LGHNA, CDR2 YNFKEQ. V lost 4 bases, J lost 2 bases, and 16 bases stayed unmatched. This CDR3 comprises 18 residues.